The rows below give T cell receptor beta chains drawn from one sample of a study of T cell responses to AZD1222 COVID-19 vaccine. Data came from immunoSEQ multiplex PCR; TCRdb stores just in-frame clones and leaves some out. The table shows approximately 110,000 clones, with over 75% occurring only once. The sequenced sample was peripheral blood, obtained on day 0 of AZD1222 vaccination. These receptor sequences come from an adult in good health. The CDR3 runs from the conserved cysteine through the conserved F or W. The D gene is left open where the match is weak. The size of a clone is reported for some rows only, either as once, few or many, or as a class for expanded clones.

j_gene	abundance	d_gene	v_gene	CDR3nt	CDR3aa
TRBJ1-4	.	.	TRBV5-1	TGCGCCAGCAGCTTGGATGGGGGCAGGGTGTTTTTT	CASSLDGGRVFF
TRBJ2-7	.	.	TRBV19	TGTGCCAGTAGTTGGGGACAAGCCTACGAGCAGTACTTC	CASSWGQAYEQYF
TRBJ2-2	.	.	TRBV2	TGTGCCAGCAGGGGCCACCGTAGGGAGGCGAACACCGGGGAGCTGTTTTTT	CASRGHRREANTGELFF
TRBJ1-1	.	.	TRBV28	TGTGCCAGCATTCCAGGGCACCGGGCCACTGAAGCTTTCTTT	CASIPGHRATEAFF
TRBJ2-2	.	TRBD1	TRBV19	TGTGCCAGTAGTGCCCTGACAGGGGGGACCGGGGAGCTGTTTTTT	CASSALTGGTGELFF
TRBJ2-5	.	.	TRBV7-8	TGTGCCAGCAGCCCCCAGCAGTTACTCGAGACCCAGTACTTC	CASSPQQLLETQYF
TRBJ1-5	.	.	TRBV5-5	TGTGCCAGCAGCTTCGGGGGACAGCCCCAGCATTTT	CASSFGGQPQHF
TRBJ1-2	.	.	TRBV7-9	TGTGCCAGCAGCCCGGGAGGACCCAACTATGGCTACACCTTC	CASSPGGPNYGYTF
TRBJ1-2	.	.	TRBV5-4	TGTGCCAGCAGCTTGCCGGGAAACTATGGCTACACCTTC	CASSLPGNYGYTF
TRBJ1-2	.	.	TRBV6-6	TGTGCCAGCAGTTACCCTCGGGGGACAAGCTATGGCTACACCTTC	CASSYPRGTSYGYTF
TRBJ1-5	.	TRBD1	TRBV11-2	TGTGCCAGCAGCTTAGATCAGGGGGTAGGTCAGCCCCAGCATTTT	CASSLDQGVGQPQHF
TRBJ2-1	.	.	TRBV5-8	TGTGCCAGCAGCCAGGGTGACCGGGCGGAGCAGTTCTTC	CASSQGDRAEQFF
TRBJ1-4	.	.	TRBV15	TGTGCCACCAGCAGAGACGGGTTCCATAATGAAAAACTGTTTTTT	CATSRDGFHNEKLFF
TRBJ1-2	.	TRBD1	TRBV7-8	TGTGCCAGCAGCTTAGGACAGGGGACGTCCGGCTACACCTTC	CASSLGQGTSGYTF
TRBJ1-2	.	TRBD1	TRBV6-5	TGTGCCAGCAGTTACAGCCGCGGGACAGGATATGGCTACACCTTC	CASSYSRGTGYGYTF
TRBJ2-2	.	TRBD2	TRBV10-1	TGCGCCAGCAGCTGGGGGGGACCTACCGGGGAGCTGTTTTTT	CASSWGGPTGELFF
TRBJ2-2	.	.	TRBV4-3	TGCGCCAGCAGCCAAGTAGGTACAGACACCGGGGAGCTGTTTTTT	CASSQVGTDTGELFF
TRBJ2-2	once	.	TRBV2	TGTGCCAGCAGGGAGTACGAGGGGACCGGGGAGCTGTTTTTT	CASREYEGTGELFF
TRBJ1-6	.	.	TRBV4-3	TGCGCCAGCAGCTTAGGGGGAAAGAGCGATTCACCCCTCCACTTT	CASSLGGKSDSPLHF